This T cell receptor (beta chain) emerged from a study of T cells in Graves' hyperthyroidism and ophthalmopathy. This clonotype has only a few counts. Regions amplified from RNA transcripts were the TCR beta CDR3 regions. The study used the HTBI primer set for a first-round RT-PCR of the TCR CDR3. TCRdb processed the multiplex PCR reads anew with MiXCR; each CDR3 protein has one entry. The data contain fewer than 250,000 distinct CDR3 sequences, approximately 17% of them singletons. Trimming took 4 bases from V and 4 from J; bases not matched to a gene: 4. CDR3 length: 14 residues. Germline-derived CDR1 and CDR2 are MDHEN and SYDVKM.

The sample comprised blood. V and J are TRBV28 and TRBJ2-3, with 8 bases that match TRBD1. The TCR was taken from a man in his fifties with Graves' hyperthyroidism. CDR3 amino acids: CASSSGQGPDTQYF. CDR3 DNA sequence: TGTGCCAGCAGTTCCGGACAGGGCCCAGATACGCAGTATTTT.